This note documents a single TCR beta chain sequence. What it binds is unknown. The CDR3 is 14 amino acids. CDR1 LGHDT and CDR2 YNNKEL come from the germline V gene (reference sequence). Trimming removed 7 bases from V and 5 bases from J; junction bases left unmatched: 7. Only in-frame clones appear in the TCRdb table, and some are missing; sequencing was by immunoSEQ multiplex PCR. The sample holds around 84,000 clones, 92% seen once. These data come from a study of T cell responses to AZD1222 COVID-19 vaccine. Study-wide results and limits: Close to half of all spike-specific TCRs reportedly target regions of the variants that are unmutated. Samples come after the peak T cell response, not at day 14.

This specimen consisted of peripheral blood, obtained on day 0 of MenACWY control vaccination. The chain carries TRBV3-1 (or the pseudogene TRBV3-2) and TRBJ2-2, with TRBD1 matching over 7 bases. The sequence was collected from an adult in good health. Here the CDR3 reads CASTNRGRTGELFF. The CDR3 DNA reads as TGTGCCAGCACCAACAGGGGTAGAACCGGGGAGCTGTTTTTT.